This paragraph covers one T cell receptor beta chain sequence. Which antigen it targets is not known. No much larger clone exists at a distance of one base, and base qualities are not known. Preparation of the library involved multiplex PCR. Instrument used: Illumina HiSeq 4000. TCR beta libraries were built with iRepertoire HTBI primers and Arm-PCR amplification of CDR3 regions. Gel purification was performed on PCR products prior to sequencing. In the original analysis: Gene usage analysis of CDR3 amino acid clonotypes used the roughly 60 TRBV and about 13 TRBJ segments found across samples. COPE and FqMerger were used to merge the filtered high-quality paired reads into contigs. BLAST was used to align contigs to IMGT TRBV, TRBD and TRBJ reference genes, with CDR3 defined following IMGT. Any clonotype with a frequency above 0.1% was counted as a highly expanded clone. Repertoire diversity was measured by Shannon entropy, and V-J evenness by the Gini coefficient. A clonotype was considered public if more than one individual shared it. TCRdb trimmed the raw reads at Q25, called clones with MiXCR and kept productive beta chains. Each entry is one CDR3 protein sequence, shown with its most common DNA and genes. TCRdb, not the original authors, processed these V and J calls. Counted in this sample were under 500,000 distinct CDR3 sequences; 20% of them appeared once. The ten top clones hold approximately 8% of the sample.

This sample stems from a study of regulatory T cells in long-lasting Graves disease (dated by TCRdb to the early 2020s). Regarding the research as a whole: Persistent Graves' disease was defined as persistently positive TSH receptor autoantibodies together with antithyroid drug treatment for over 5 years. This study used TCR sequencing and RNA sequencing of peripheral blood to compare persistent Graves' disease patients against newly diagnosed Graves' disease patients. The study was conducted in China and was registered as a clinical trial. TCR sequencing covered 13 persistent and 20 newly diagnosed Graves' disease patients, around 33 samples in total. Antithyroid drugs had been taken for 8.5 to 12 years on average by persistent Graves' disease patients in the clinical cohort.

Results and caveats for the whole study, not just this receptor: Sequencing and analysis were restricted to the TCR beta chain. Persistent Graves' disease patients showed lower TCR Shannon entropy and fewer highly expanded clones than newly diagnosed patients, suggesting clonal expansion. Persistent disease showed preferential use of TRBV28, TRBJ1-2 and TRBJ2-5, whereas newly diagnosed disease favored TRBV20-1 and TRBJ2-1. The authors noted that the small sample size was a limitation that may lower accuracy. The study examined only peripheral blood because the primary lesion, thyroid tissue, could not be accessed. Persistent patients shared more public clonotypes among themselves (approximately 2,500) than newly diagnosed patients did (roughly 910).

Based on the germline V gene, the CDR1 and CDR2 sequences are SGHRS and YFSETQ. Clipping removes 0 bases from V and 5 bases from J, with 7 as the unmatched junction base count. There are 16 amino acids in the CDR3, from cysteine to phenylalanine inclusive. The entry retains the CDR3 DNA only, 48 bases that are in frame from base 1. Sample time point, as interpreted from the label and publication: persistent/refractory GD, antithyroid drugs over 5 years with positive TRAb. For both TCR sequencing and RNA sequencing, RNA was extracted from PBMCs using TRIzol. Graves' disease was diagnosed according to American Thyroid Association guidelines. Recruitment of patients was carried out at an endocrinology department in Xi'an, China. Each patient gave 9 to 10 milliliters of peripheral blood, collected in an EDTA anticoagulant tube. PBMCs were isolated by Ficoll Paque Plus density gradient separation without further T cell sorting. RNA quality was checked with an Agilent 2100 Bioanalyzer and agarose gel, and concentration with a NanoDrop 2000.

This clonotype was sampled from a female donor with Graves disease. Specimen: peripheral blood mononuclear cells (PBMCs), collected when the disease was refractory, from a patient treated with antithyroid drugs. This chain joins TRBV5-1 to TRBJ2-5, with 10 bases matching TRBD2. The DNA sequence follows: TGCGCCAGCAGCTTGGAAGCGGGAGGGCCGGGGGAGACCCAGTACTTC. Its translation is CASSLEAGGPGETQYF.